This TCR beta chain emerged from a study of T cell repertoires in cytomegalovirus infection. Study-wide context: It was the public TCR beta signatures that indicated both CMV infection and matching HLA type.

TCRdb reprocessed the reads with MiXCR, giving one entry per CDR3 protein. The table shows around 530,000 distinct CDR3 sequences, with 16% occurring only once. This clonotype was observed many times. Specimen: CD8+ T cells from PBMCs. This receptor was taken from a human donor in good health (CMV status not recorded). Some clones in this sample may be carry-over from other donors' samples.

CDR3 residues: CASSTRGTANTEAFF. Here the CDR3 DNA reads TGTGCCAGCAGTACTCGGGGGACGGCGAACACTGAAGCTTTCTTT. The V call is TRBV28, the J call TRBJ1-1; possible D gene TRBD1, 5 bases. The germline V gene has CDR1 MDHEN and CDR2 SYDVKM. V lost 5 bases and J lost 1, with 14 bases in between. The CDR3 has 15 residues.